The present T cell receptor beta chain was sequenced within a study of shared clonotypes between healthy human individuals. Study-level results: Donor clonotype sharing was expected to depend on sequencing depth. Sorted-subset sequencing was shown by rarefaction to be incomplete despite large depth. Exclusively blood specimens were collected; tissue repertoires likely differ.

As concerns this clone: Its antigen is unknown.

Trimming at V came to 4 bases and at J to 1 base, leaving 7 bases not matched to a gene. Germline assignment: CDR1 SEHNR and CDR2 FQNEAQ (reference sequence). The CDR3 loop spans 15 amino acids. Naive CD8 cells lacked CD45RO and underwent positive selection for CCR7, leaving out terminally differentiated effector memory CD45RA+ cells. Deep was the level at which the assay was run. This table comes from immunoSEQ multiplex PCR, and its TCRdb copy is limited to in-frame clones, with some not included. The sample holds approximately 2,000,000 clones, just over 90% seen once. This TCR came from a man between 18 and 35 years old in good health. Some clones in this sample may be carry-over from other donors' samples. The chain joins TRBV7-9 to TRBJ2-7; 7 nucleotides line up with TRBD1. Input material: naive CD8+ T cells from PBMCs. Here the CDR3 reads CASSSTGTASYEQYF. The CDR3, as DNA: TGTGCCAGCAGCTCAACCGGGACAGCTTCCTACGAGCAGTACTTC.